Presented here are 20 T cell receptor beta chains from one specimen sequenced in a study of cytomegalovirus exposure and HLA in healthy donors. The method was immunoSEQ multiplex PCR; TCRdb's version includes in-frame clones alone and lacks a portion of them. The table has about 270,000 clones, 80% to 90% seen once. The sequenced material came from PBMCs. The source of these receptors is a woman younger than 30 in good health and CMV-seronegative.

This sequence joins TRBV13 and TRBJ2-7; TRBD2 is a possible D gene (5 bases). This CDR3 has 15 amino acids. Germline V gives CDR1 PRHDT, CDR2 FYEKMQ (reference sequence). Trimming removed 0 bases at V and 1 base at J, with 10 bases between. CDR3 DNA sequence: TGTGCCAGCAGCTTAGGGTTGGGAGCTTCCTACGAGCAGTACTTC. It codes for CASSLGLGASYEQYF. The full variable domain, its missing parts supplied by reference TRBV13 and TRBJ2-7, is AAGVIQSPRHLIKEKRETATLKCYPIPRHDTVYWYQQGPGQDPQFLISFYEKMQSDKGSIPDRFSAQQFSDYHSELNMSSLELGDSALYFCASSLGLGASYEQYFGPGTRLTVT.

This chain joins TRBV11-2 and TRBJ1-1; TRBD1 agrees at 7 bases. The CDR3 spans 15 residues. CDR1 and CDR2 (germline): SGHAT, FQNNGV. The trim removed 4 bases at V and 5 bases at J, leaving 10 bases unmatched. CDR3 region: CASSYGQGESTEAFF. The CDR3 region has the DNA TGTGCCAGCAGCTACGGCCAGGGGGAGAGTACTGAAGCTTTCTTT.

The chain couples TRBV6-1 to TRBJ2-4, with D possibly being TRBD1 (6 bases). The germline V gene encodes CDR1 MNHNS and CDR2 SASEGT. V lost 9 bases and J lost 10, with 19 bases in between. This CDR3 has 13 amino acids. The CDR3 reads CASRQDGKAIQYF. The CDR3 bases are TGTGCCAGTAGACAGGACGGTAAGGCTATTCAGTACTTC.

The CDR3 nucleotides are TGTGCCAGCAGTCTCGGCCACAGGGAGTGGTTCTTC. This encodes CASSLGHREWFF. This rearrangement joins TRBV6-5 to TRBJ2-1; D perhaps matches TRBD1 (6 bases). This CDR3 spans 12 amino acids. The ends were cut back, 5 bases at V and 15 bases at J, with 17 bases in the middle. Germline V gene sequence: CDR1 MNHEY, CDR2 SVGAGI.

Ten or more counts support this clone. This sequence joins TRBV29-1 and TRBJ2-2; 9 bases are shared with TRBD1. Germline-derived CDR1 and CDR2 are SQVTM and ANQGSEA. The CDR3 length is 14 residues. The CDR3 DNA is TGCACAGCGTGGGACAGGGAGAACACCGGGGAGCTGTTTTTT. As protein: CTAWDRENTGELFF.

The J gene is TRBJ1-1, the V gene TRBV5-1, with TRBD1 as a possible D gene (6 bases). The CDR3 covers 14 residues. Between the trimmed V and J ends, which lost 2 bases and 4 bases, there was a span of 12 bases. Germline CDR1 reads SGHRS; CDR2 reads YFSETQ. This chain's CDR3 is CASSLGQMGTEAFF. CDR3 nucleotide sequence: TGCGCCAGCAGCTTAGGACAGATGGGCACTGAAGCTTTCTTT.

The chain links TRBV11-1 to TRBJ1-1, with D perhaps TRBD1 (5 bases). The germline gives CDR1 SGHAT, CDR2 FQDESV (reference sequence). Trimming pared 3 bases from V and 2 bases from J, leaving 10 bases between. The CDR3 is made up of 14 amino acids. The CDR3 reads CASSFSQGNTEAFF. CDR3 DNA: TGTGCCAGCAGCTTTAGCCAGGGAAACACTGAAGCTTTCTTT. The whole variable domain, remainder taken from reference TRBV11-1 and TRBJ1-1, is EAEVAQSPRYKITEKSQAVAFWCDPISGHATLYWYRQILGQGPELLVQFQDESVVDDSQLPKDRFSAERLKGVDSTLKIQPAELGDSAMYLCASSFSQGNTEAFFGQGTRLTVV.

This rearrangement joins TRBV19 to TRBJ1-1; weak D call: TRBD1 (5 bases). In germline, CDR1 is LNHDA, CDR2 SQIVND (reference sequence). V was pared by 1 base and J by 4 bases, with 16 bases between. The CDR3 contains 16 residues. CDR3: CASSIAAQGRATEAFF. The CDR3 DNA is TGTGCCAGTAGTATAGCCGCCCAGGGCAGGGCCACTGAAGCTTTCTTT.

The CDR3 coding sequence is TGTGCCACCATGACAGGGCTGAACACTGAAGCTTTCTTT. Translating gives CATMTGLNTEAFF. The V and J genes are TRBV6-5 and TRBJ1-1; the match to TRBD1 covers 7 bases. With 10 bases clipped from V and 0 bases from J, the junction kept 5 bases outside the gene matches. The CDR3 sequence is 13 residues long. Germline-derived CDR1 and CDR2 are MNHEY and SVGAGI.

The gene calls are TRBV29-1 and TRBJ1-4, with TRBD1 matching 7 bases. The junction had 9 bases not matched to a gene; V was cut back by 4 bases and J by 7 bases. CDR1 is SQVTM, CDR2 ANQGSEA, per germline. The CDR3 has 14 residues. CDR3 sequence reads: CSVGTDRDREKLFF. DNA of the CDR3: TGCAGCGTTGGAACCGACAGGGACCGTGAAAAACTGTTTTTT.

The chain combines TRBV7-8 with TRBJ1-2; no reliable D call. This CDR3 comprises 15 residues. Germline V gene sequence: CDR1 SGHVS, CDR2 FQNEAQ. The germline V and J ends were trimmed by 1 base and 0 bases, with 9 bases remaining between them. The chain's CDR3 is CASSLDGQTNYGYTF. In DNA, the CDR3 is TGTGCCAGCAGCTTAGATGGGCAGACTAACTATGGCTACACCTTC.

With regard to this clone: It is likely a read error, because the conserved phenylalanine at the end of the CDR3 is missing. The rearrangement joins TRBV29-1 to TRBJ2-7; D remains ambiguous. Trimming took 3 bases from V and 3 from J, leaving 12 bases between them. In germline, CDR1 is SQVTM, CDR2 ANQGSEA. The CDR3 runs to 13 residues. The CDR3 protein is CSVESVHDYEQYS. As DNA, the CDR3 is TGCAGCGTTGAGTCCGTACACGACTACGAGCAGTACTCC.

The J gene is TRBJ2-3, the V gene TRBV11-2; a possible D gene is TRBD2 (7 bases). The CDR3 spans 16 residues. The V and J ends lost 4 bases and 2 bases respectively, with 16 bases between them. Per germline, CDR1 SGHAT and CDR2 FQNNGV. CDR3 nucleotide sequence: TGTGCCAGCAGCTCATCAGCAGGGGACTACACAGATACGCAGTATTTT. Amino acids: CASSSSAGDYTDTQYF.

The rearrangement joins TRBV7-2 to TRBJ1-3; 7 bases line up with TRBD1. This CDR3 has 15 residues. Trimming took 6 bases from V and 4 from J; bases not matched to a gene: 9. Looked up from germline, CDR1 is SGHTA and CDR2 is FQGNSA. DNA for the CDR3: TGTGCCAGCAGACCAGGAGGGGGCACGGGAAACACCATATATTTT. Translating gives CASRPGGGTGNTIYF.

The sample holds a few counts of this clone. V is TRBV7-9 and J is TRBJ1-5; D remains unclear. The CDR3 sequence is 14 residues long. Germline-derived CDR1 and CDR2 are SEHNR and FQNEAQ (reference sequence). With 1 base removed from V and 5 bases from J, the gap between germline ends came to 9 bases. The CDR3 loop reads CASSLGASHQPQHF. CDR3 sequence (DNA): TGTGCCAGCAGCTTAGGAGCGAGCCATCAGCCCCAGCATTTT.

CDR3: CASSLARDSSYEQYF. For the CDR3, the DNA is TGTGCCAGCAGCTTAGCTCGGGACAGCTCCTACGAGCAGTACTTC. The chain couples TRBV11-2 to TRBJ2-7; 7 bases are a match to TRBD1. This CDR3 is 15 amino acids long. The V gene end was trimmed by 1 base and the J gene end by 0 bases; junction bases not matched to a gene: 3. Germline V gene data show CDR1 as SGHAT and CDR2 as FQNNGV.

This chain links TRBV7-6 with TRBJ1-2; a possible D gene is TRBD1 (5 bases). The CDR3 totals 15 residues. Deletions cut 1 base from V and 1 base from J, with 10 bases between. Looked up from germline, CDR1 is SGHVS and CDR2 is FNYEAQ. For the CDR3, the DNA is TGTGCCAGCAGCTTAGATTACGGGGGTAACTATGGCTACACCTTC. This encodes CASSLDYGGNYGYTF.

The chain joins TRBV9 to TRBJ1-1; no clear D. This CDR3 is 13 amino acids long. V lost 0 bases and J 7 bases, leaving 10 bases between the germline ends. The germline CDR1 and CDR2 sequences are SGDLS and YYNGEE. The CDR3 here is CASSVDPRDEAFF. In DNA, the CDR3 is TGTGCCAGCAGCGTAGATCCCCGGGATGAAGCTTTCTTT.

This chain uses TRBV5-1 with TRBJ1-1; a weak D match, TRBD1 (5 bases). The germline CDR1 and CDR2 sequences are SGHRS and YFSETQ. The V end lost 5 bases, the J end lost 0 bases, and 8 bases lay between the germline ends. CDR3 size: 13 residues. DNA of the CDR3: TGCGCCAGCAGTCAGGGTATGAACACTGAAGCTTTCTTT. Residues: CASSQGMNTEAFF.

This CDR3 reads CASRGTGGGNEQFF. CDR3 DNA: TGTGCCAGCAGGGGGACAGGGGGTGGCAATGAGCAGTTCTTC. The chain links TRBV2 to TRBJ2-1; TRBD1 agrees at 11 bases. CDR1 SNHLY and CDR2 FYNNEI come from the germline V gene. The CDR3 runs to 14 residues. After removal of 6 bases from V and 6 bases from J, the junction contained 4 bases not matched to a gene.